This T cell receptor beta chain was found in a study of T cell repertoires in cytomegalovirus infection (dated by TCRdb to the late 2010s). At the level of the whole study: Donor HLA type was relevant to the analysis, as public TCR beta signatures indicated carriage of CMV infection together with the matching HLA type.

Notes on this clonotype: There is no known antigen for this receptor. One junction end disagrees with the germline gene, perhaps due to a read error.

General conclusions and limits of the study: Cumulative frequency of public TCR beta family members discriminated carriers of CMV infection plus the relevant HLA type in this cohort and an independent approximately 350-donor cohort. The ex vivo response was dominated by HLA-C-restricted CMV-specific TCR beta clonotypes, which also provided the single most frequent clonotype in two of eight donors.

CDR1 and CDR2, looked up from the germline V gene, are MGHRA and YSYEKL. CDR3 length: 17 amino acids, cysteine to phenylalanine. Just CDR3 DNA is preserved here, 51 bases in frame from base 1. Sequencing was performed on an Illumina HiSeq 1500. The public reads were reprocessed in TCRdb via fastp at Q25 and MiXCR, keeping in-frame beta chains. Identical CDR3 protein sequences are pooled into one entry, listed with their most common genes and DNA. The sample includes under 850,000 distinct CDR3 sequences, with less than 40% observed a single time. Roughly 2.9% of the sample comes from the top ten. The chain employs TRBV4-1 and TRBJ1-1; D gene: possibly TRBD1, on 6 matching bases. The clonotype was recovered from a human donor in good health (CMV status not recorded). Some clones in this sample may be carry-over from other donors' samples. Sequencing used PBMCs. The DNA sequence reads TGTGCCAGCAGCCAGAGGGCGACAGGCTTTCCGAACACTGAAGCTTTCTTT. This is translated as CASSQRATGFPNTEAFF.